This TCR beta chain was found in a study of T cells in Graves' hyperthyroidism and ophthalmopathy. There were TCR beta CDR3 regions amplified from RNA transcripts. HTBI primers were the set used in a first-round RT-PCR of the TCR CDR3. Via MiXCR, TCRdb re-called the multiplex PCR reads, giving one row per CDR3 protein. Of nearly 750,000 distinct CDR3 sequences listed, under 45% are singletons. Germline V gene lookup returns CDR1 SGHTA and CDR2 FQGNSA. This CDR3 comprises 16 residues. The germline V and J ends were trimmed by 5 bases and 5 bases, with 21 bases remaining between them. This clonotype was observed a few times. Participants, patients aged 18 to 65, had newly diagnosed hyperthyroidism with a duration under 2 months.

The origin of this receptor is a woman aged 40 to 50 with Graves' hyperthyroidism. The chain couples TRBV7-2 to TRBJ2-5, with a possible D match to TRBD2 (5 bases). Material: blood. CDR3 amino acids: CASSQDPTSREETQYF. DNA for the CDR3: TGTGCCAGCAGCCAAGATCCCACGTCAAGGGAGGAGACCCAGTACTTC.